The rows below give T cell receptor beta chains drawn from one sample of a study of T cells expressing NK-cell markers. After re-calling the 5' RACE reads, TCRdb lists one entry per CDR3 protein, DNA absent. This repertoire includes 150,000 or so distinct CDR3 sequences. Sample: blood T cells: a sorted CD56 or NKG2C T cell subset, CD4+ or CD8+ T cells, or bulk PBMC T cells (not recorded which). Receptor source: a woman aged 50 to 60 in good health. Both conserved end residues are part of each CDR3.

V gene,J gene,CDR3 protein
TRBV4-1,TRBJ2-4,CASKGIENIQYF
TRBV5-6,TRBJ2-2,CASSLRGQNTGELFF
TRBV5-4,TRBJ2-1,CASSHPAHWGQFF
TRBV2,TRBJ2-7,CASSATLAGGVYEQYF
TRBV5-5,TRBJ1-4,CASSGQPNEKLFF
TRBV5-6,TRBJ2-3,CASSLGGSTDTQYF
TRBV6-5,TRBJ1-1,CASSLGRGRGEAFF
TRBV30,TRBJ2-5,CAWSALGTSKETQYF
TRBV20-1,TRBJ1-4,CSARDLEGVKEKLFF
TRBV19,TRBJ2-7,CASSTRERSYEQYF
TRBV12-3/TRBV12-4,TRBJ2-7,CASSLADRGPVYEQYF
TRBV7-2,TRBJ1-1,CASSSKRFFTEAFF
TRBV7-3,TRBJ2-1,CASSLAPLASSYNEQFF
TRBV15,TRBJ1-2,CATREAAAYTF
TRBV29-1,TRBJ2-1,CSARGMSYNEQFF
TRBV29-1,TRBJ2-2,CSVEDGDRFTGELFF
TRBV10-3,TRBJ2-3,CAIGAGSTDTQYF
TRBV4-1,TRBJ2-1,CASSHLSGRLVPYNEQFF
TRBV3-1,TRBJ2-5,CASSQGALEQETQYF
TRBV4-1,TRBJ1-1,CASSQVPGTLNTEAFF
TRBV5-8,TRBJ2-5,CASGVGQETQYF
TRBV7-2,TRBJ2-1,CASSYSGNNEQFF
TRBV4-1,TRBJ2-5,CASSVTGRQETQYF
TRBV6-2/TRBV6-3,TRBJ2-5,CASSYFDRVDVDAETQYF
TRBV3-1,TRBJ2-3,CASSRFSTDTQYF
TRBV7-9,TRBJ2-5,CASSLDGVWYF
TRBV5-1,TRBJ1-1,CASSSRQRVSEAFF
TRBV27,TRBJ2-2,CASSRWNGGELFF
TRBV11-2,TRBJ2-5,CASSSRLNKYQETQYF
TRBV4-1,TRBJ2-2,CASSQDGPELFF
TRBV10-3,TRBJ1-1,CAISLEGTEAFF
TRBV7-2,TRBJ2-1,CASSSGQGGSYNEQFF
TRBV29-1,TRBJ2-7,CSVGGGRDRPYEQYF
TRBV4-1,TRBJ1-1,CASRRTGQGSEAFF
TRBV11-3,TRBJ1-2,CASSLDPGDVGGYTF
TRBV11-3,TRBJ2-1,CASRSVADYNEQFF
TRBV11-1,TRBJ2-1,CASSLEGPAGISYNEQFF
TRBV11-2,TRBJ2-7,CASSLEGLEVYYEQYF
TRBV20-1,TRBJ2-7,CSAPSLAGGLHEQYF
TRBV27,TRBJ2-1,CASSLGLESYNEQFF
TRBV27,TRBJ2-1,CASSLSTGGNEQFF